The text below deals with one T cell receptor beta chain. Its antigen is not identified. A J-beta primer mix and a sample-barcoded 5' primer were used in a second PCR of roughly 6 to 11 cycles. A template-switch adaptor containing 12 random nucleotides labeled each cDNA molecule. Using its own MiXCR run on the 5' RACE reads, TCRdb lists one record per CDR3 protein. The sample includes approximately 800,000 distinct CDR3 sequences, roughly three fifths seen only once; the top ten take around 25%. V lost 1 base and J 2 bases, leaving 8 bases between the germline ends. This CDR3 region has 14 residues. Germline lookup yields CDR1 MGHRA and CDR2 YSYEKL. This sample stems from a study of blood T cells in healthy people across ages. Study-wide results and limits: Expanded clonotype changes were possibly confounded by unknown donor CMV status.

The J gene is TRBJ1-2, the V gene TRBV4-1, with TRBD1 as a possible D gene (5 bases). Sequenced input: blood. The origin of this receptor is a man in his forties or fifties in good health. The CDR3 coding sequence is TGCGCCAGCAGCCAAGGACAGTTCAACTATGGCTACACCTTC. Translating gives CASSQGQFNYGYTF.